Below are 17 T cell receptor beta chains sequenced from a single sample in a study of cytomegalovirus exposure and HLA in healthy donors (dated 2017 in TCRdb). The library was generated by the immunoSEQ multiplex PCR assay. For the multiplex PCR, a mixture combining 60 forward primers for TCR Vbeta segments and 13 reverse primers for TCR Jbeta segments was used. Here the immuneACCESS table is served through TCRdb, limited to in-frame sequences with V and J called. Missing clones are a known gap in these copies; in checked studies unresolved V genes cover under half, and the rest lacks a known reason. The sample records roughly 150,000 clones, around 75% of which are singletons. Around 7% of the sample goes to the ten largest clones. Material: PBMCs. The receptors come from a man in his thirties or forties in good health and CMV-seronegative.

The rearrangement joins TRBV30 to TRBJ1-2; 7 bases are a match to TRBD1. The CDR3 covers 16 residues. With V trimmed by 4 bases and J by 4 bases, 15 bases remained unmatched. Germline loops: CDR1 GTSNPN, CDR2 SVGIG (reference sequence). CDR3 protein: CAWTVTGSVTVYGYTF. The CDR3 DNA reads TGTGCCTGGACAGTGACAGGGTCCGTGACGGTCTATGGCTACACCTTC.

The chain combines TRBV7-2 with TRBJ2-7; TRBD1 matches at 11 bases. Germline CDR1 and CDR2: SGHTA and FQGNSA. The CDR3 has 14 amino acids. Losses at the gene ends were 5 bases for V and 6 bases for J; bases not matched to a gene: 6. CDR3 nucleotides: TGTGCCAGCAGCACCGGGACAGGGGGAAGCGAGCAGTACTTC. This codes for CASSTGTGGSEQYF.

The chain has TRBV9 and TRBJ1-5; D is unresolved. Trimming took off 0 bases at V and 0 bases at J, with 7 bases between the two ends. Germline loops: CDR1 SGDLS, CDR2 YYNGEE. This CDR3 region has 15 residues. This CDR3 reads CASSVEPDSNQPQHF. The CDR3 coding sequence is TGTGCCAGCAGCGTAGAGCCCGATAGCAATCAGCCCCAGCATTTT.

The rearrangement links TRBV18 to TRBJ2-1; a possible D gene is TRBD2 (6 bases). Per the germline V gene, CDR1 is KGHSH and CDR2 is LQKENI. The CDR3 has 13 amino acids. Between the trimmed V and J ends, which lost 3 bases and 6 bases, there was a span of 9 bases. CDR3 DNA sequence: TGTGCCAGCTCACCTGGGGGGTCCAATGAGCAGTTCTTC. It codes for CASSPGGSNEQFF.

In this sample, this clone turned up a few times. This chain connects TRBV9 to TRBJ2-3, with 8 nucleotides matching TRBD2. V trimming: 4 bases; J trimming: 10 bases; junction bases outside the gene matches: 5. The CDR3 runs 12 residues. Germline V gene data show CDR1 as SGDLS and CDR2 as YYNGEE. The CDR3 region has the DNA TGTGCCAGCAGCATGAGCGGGAGAGCGCAGTATTTT. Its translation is CASSMSGRAQYF.

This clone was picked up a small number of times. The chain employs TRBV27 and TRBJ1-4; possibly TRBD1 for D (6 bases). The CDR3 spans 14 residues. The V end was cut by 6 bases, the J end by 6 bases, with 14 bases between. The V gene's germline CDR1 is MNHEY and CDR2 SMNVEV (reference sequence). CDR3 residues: CASSSGGDHEKLFF. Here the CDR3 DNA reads TGTGCCAGCAGCAGTGGGGGCGACCATGAAAAACTGTTTTTT. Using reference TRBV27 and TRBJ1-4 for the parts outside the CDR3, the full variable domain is EAQVTQNPRYLITVTGKKLTVTCSQNMNHEYMSWYRQDPGLGLRQIYYSMNVEVTDKGDVPEGYKVSRKEKRNFPLILESPSPNQTSLYFCASSSGGDHEKLFFGSGTQLSVL.

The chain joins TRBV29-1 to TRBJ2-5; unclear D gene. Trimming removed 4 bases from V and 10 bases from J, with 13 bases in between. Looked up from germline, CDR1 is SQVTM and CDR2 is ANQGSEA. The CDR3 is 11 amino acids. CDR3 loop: CSVGSSLSQYF. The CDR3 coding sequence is TGCAGCGTTGGTTCGTCCCTTAGCCAGTACTTC.

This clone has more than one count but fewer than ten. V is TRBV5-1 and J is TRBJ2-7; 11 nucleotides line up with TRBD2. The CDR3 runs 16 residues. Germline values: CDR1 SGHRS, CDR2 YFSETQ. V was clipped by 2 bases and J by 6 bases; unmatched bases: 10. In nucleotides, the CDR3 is TGCGCCAGCAGCTTACGGGGGACTAGCGGCAGCGGCGAGCAGTACTTC. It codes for CASSLRGTSGSGEQYF.

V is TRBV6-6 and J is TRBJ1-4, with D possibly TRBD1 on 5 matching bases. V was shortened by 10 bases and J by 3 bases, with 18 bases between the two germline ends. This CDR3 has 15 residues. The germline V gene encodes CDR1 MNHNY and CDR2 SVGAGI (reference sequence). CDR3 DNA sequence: TGTGCCACATTGGAGGGGCGAGTGGCTAATGAAAAACTGTTTTTT. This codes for CATLEGRVANEKLFF.

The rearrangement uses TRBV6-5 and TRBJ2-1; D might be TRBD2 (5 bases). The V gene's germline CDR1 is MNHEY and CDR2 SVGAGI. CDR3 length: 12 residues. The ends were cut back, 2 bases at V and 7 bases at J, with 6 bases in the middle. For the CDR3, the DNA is TGTGCCAGCAGTTACCGGGAAAATGAGCAGTTCTTC. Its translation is CASSYRENEQFF.

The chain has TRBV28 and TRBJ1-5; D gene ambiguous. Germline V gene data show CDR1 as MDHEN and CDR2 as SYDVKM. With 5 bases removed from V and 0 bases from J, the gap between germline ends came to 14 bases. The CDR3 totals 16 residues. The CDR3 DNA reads TGTGCCAGCAGTGGTTTGGACGGGGATAGCAATCAGCCCCAGCATTTT. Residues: CASSGLDGDSNQPQHF.

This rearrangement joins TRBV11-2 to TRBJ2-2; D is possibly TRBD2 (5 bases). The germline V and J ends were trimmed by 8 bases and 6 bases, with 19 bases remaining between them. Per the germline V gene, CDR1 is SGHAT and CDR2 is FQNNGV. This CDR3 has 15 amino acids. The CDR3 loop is CASLSGEDSPGELFF. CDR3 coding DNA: TGTGCCAGCTTAAGTGGAGAGGACTCACCCGGGGAGCTGTTTTTT.

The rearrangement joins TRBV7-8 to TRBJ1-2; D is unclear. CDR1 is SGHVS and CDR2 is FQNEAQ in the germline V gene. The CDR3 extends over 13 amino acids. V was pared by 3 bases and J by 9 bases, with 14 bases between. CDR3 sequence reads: CASSFGGRGSYTF. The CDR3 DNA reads TGTGCCAGCAGCTTCGGTGGGCGCGGGAGCTACACCTTC.

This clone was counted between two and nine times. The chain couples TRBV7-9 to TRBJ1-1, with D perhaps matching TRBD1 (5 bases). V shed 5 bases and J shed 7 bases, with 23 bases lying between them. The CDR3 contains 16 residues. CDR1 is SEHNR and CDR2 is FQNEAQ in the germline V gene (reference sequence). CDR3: CASSPSLGPGVVEAFF. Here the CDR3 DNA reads TGTGCCAGCAGCCCCTCACTCGGCCCGGGGGTGGTTGAAGCTTTCTTT.

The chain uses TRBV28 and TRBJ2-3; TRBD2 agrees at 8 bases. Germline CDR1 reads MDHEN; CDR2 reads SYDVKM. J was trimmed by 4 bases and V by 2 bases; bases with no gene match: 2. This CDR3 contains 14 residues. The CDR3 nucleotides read TGTGCCAGCAGTTTAACGGGAGGGGCAGATACGCAGTATTTT. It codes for CASSLTGGADTQYF.

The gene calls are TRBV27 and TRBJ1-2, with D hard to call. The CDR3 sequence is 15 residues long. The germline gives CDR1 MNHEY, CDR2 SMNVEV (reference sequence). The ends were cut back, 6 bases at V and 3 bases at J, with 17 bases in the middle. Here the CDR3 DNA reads TGTGCCAGCAGGAGAGGCGGGGAATGGGACTATGGCTACACCTTC. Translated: CASRRGGEWDYGYTF.

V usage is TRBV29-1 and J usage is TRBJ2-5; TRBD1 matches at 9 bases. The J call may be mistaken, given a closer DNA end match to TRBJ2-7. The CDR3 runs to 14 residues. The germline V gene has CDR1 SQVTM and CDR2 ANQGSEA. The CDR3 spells CSVAGTGSSYEQYF. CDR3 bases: TGCAGCGTCGCCGGGACAGGGTCCTCCTACGAGCAGTACTTC.